The T cell receptor beta chain under discussion was sequenced for a study of control samples from healthy donors and cancer patients. The count of this clone is one. The CDR3 length is 15 residues. Trimming cost V 8 bases and J 4 bases; bases outside gene matches: 12. CDR1 and CDR2 (germline): SGHTA, FQGNSA. Assay used: immunoSEQ multiplex PCR; TCRdb lists only in-frame clones, some missing. The data show more than 30,000 clones, around 94% seen once. Sequencing input: blood. The V gene is TRBV7-2, the J gene TRBJ2-5, with TRBD2 matching over 8 bases. This TCR derives from a man in his 60s in good health. CDR3 sequence reads: CASLDRGGLGETQYF. The CDR3 DNA reads as TGTGCCAGCCTCGACCGGGGGGGGCTTGGAGAGACCCAGTACTTC.